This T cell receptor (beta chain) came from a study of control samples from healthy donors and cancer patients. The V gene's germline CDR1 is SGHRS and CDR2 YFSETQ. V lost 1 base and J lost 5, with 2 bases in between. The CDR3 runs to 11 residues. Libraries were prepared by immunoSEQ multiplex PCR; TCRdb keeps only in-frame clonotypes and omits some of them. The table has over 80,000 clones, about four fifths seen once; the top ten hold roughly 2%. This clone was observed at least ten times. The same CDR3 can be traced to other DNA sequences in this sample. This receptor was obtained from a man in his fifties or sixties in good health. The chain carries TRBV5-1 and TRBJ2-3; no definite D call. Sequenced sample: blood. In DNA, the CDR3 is TGCGCCAGCAGCTTGCGAGATACGCAGTATTTT. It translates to CASSLRDTQYF.